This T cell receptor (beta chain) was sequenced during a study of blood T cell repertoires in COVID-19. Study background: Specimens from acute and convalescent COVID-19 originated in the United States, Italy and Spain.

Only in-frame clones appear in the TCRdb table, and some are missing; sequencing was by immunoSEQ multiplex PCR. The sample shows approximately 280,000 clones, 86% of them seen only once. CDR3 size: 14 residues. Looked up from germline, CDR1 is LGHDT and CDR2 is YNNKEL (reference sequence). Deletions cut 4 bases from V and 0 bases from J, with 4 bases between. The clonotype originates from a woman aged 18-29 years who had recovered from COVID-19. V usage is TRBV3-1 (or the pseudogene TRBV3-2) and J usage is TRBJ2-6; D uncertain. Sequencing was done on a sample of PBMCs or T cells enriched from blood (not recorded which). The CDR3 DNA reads TGTGCCAGCAGCCGCAGCTCTGGGGCCAACGTCCTGACTTTC. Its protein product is CASSRSSGANVLTF.